This is a list of T cell receptor beta chains from one sample in a study of OX40 agonist ivuxolimab in advanced cancers. Only in-frame clones appear in the TCRdb table, and some are missing; sequencing was by immunoSEQ multiplex PCR. The sample includes about 73,000 clones, around 84% of them seen just once. The material was CD4+ or CD8+ T cells sorted from blood, obtained in a trial of the OX40 agonist ivuxolimab. The receptors originated from an adult with an advanced solid tumor such as melanoma, head and neck, liver or kidney cancer. Each CDR3 is given with its conserved first and last residue. D genes are given only for firm matches. Size tells how often a clone was seen (once, few, many) or the class of an expanded clone, and some rows leave it out.

j_call clone_size cdr3_length d_call v_call cdr3_nt cdr3_aa
TRBJ2-1 NA 15 NA TRBV9 TGTGCCAGCAGCGTAGAGGGGGGTCTAAACAATGAGCAGTTCTTC CASSVEGGLNNEQFF
TRBJ2-1 NA 16 NA TRBV11-3 TGTGCCAGCAGCCCCTTGAGGGGTAGCTCCTACAATGAGCAGTTCTTC CASSPLRGSSYNEQFF
TRBJ2-2 few 16 TRBD1 TRBV7-3 TGTGCCAGCAGCCCGGACAGGGTTTTTTATTCCGGGGAGCTGTTTTTT CASSPDRVFYSGELFF
TRBJ2-1 NA 17 TRBD2 TRBV4-2 TGTGCCAGCAGCCAAGAAGGGACTAGCGGGAGCGGCCATGAGCAGTTCTTC CASSQEGTSGSGHEQFF
TRBJ2-5 NA 14 NA TRBV9 TGTGCCAGCAGCCCCATGCTGACCCAAGAGACCCAGTACTTC CASSPMLTQETQYF
TRBJ1-5 few 14 NA TRBV18 TGTGCCAGCTCACACAGACAAATAGATCAGCCCCAGCATTTT CASSHRQIDQPQHF
TRBJ2-3 NA 16 TRBD2 TRBV11-1 TGTGCCAGCAGCCCCTACCTAGCGGGAGACGCAGATACGCAGTATTTT CASSPYLAGDADTQYF
TRBJ2-3 NA 13 NA TRBV6-4 TGTGCCAGCAGTGTCGTACCCGCAGATACGCAGTATTTT CASSVVPADTQYF
TRBJ1-2 NA 19 TRBD1 TRBV4-1 TGCGCCAGCAGCCCGGAGGGGGGATTTGACAGGGGGCATGGCTATGGCTACACCTTC CASSPEGGFDRGHGYGYTF
TRBJ2-7 NA 14 NA TRBV6-5 TGTGCCAGCAGTTACTCGCAGGGTTCCTACGAGCAGTACTTC CASSYSQGSYEQYF
TRBJ2-3 NA 15 TRBD1 TRBV7-2 TGTGCCGGAGGGACAGGTTCGTTTAGCACAGATACGCAGTATTTT CAGGTGSFSTDTQYF
TRBJ1-2 once 14 TRBD1 TRBV19 TGTGCCAGTATCCCTCGGAGGGACAGCGTCGGCTACACCTTC CASIPRRDSVGYTF
TRBJ2-2 NA 15 NA TRBV2 TGTGCCAGCACGCTCGTCGGGACCAACACCGGGGAGCTGTTTTTT CASTLVGTNTGELFF
TRBJ1-6 NA 15 NA TRBV7-2 TGTGCCAGCAGCTTATTTGGTGGGAGTACTTCACCCCTCCACTTT CASSLFGGSTSPLHF
TRBJ1-2 NA 13 NA TRBV7-9 TGTGCCAGCAGGACGGGTCCCAACTATGGCTACACCTTC CASRTGPNYGYTF
TRBJ1-4 NA 11 NA TRBV10-3 TGTGCCATCAGTGATAATGAAAAACTGTTTTTT CAISDNEKLFF
TRBJ2-7 NA 15 NA TRBV7-9 TGTGCCAGCAGCTTATACCCACATTTAACCTACGAGCAGTACTTC CASSLYPHLTYEQYF
TRBJ1-4 NA 13 NA TRBV6-1 TGTGCCAGCAGTACCCCAGAGGGGGTAAAACTGTTTTTT CASSTPEGVKLFF
TRBJ1-1 NA 16 TRBD1 TRBV9 TGTGCCAGCAGCGTAGCCTCAGGGGGTAGGAACACTGAAGCTTTCTTT CASSVASGGRNTEAFF
TRBJ2-7 NA 14 TRBD2 TRBV7-6 TGTGCCAGCAGCTCCGGGAGGAGCACTTACGAGCAGTACTTC CASSSGRSTYEQYF
TRBJ2-2 NA 13 NA TRBV28 TGTGCCAGCAGTTCAAGGCAGACCGGGGAGCTGTTTTTT CASSSRQTGELFF
TRBJ2-1 NA 17 TRBD2 TRBV7-8 TGTGCCAGCAGCTTAGCATCAGGAGCGGGGACCTACAATGAGCAGTTCTTC CASSLASGAGTYNEQFF
TRBJ2-2 NA 15 TRBD1 TRBV7-9 TGTGCCAGCAGCGAGGACAGGGGGAGGACCGGGGAGCTGTTTTTT CASSEDRGRTGELFF
TRBJ1-2 NA 14 NA TRBV6-5 TGTGCCAGCAGCTTCGGGAGTCCTAACTATGGCTACACCTTC CASSFGSPNYGYTF
TRBJ2-2 NA 15 NA TRBV7-8 TGTGCCAGCAGGTCCAATAGGCTGAACACCGGGGAGCTGTTTTTT CASRSNRLNTGELFF
TRBJ1-2 NA 15 TRBD1 TRBV4-1 TGCGCCAGCAGCCAACTTGGGACAGTAAGCTATGGCTACACCTTC CASSQLGTVSYGYTF
TRBJ1-5 NA 14 NA TRBV27 TGTGCCAGCAGTGTCTTGGGGCCAGGGCAGCCCCAGCATTTT CASSVLGPGQPQHF
TRBJ2-1 NA 13 NA TRBV6-5 TGTGCCAGCAGTTACGACTCTCGGAATGAGCAGTTCTTC CASSYDSRNEQFF
TRBJ1-1 few 14 NA TRBV30 TGTGCCTGGAGGTTGGCAGGGGTATACACTGAAGCTTTCTTT CAWRLAGVYTEAFF
TRBJ2-1 few 16 TRBD2 TRBV27 TGTGCCAGCAGTTTTATATCAGGGCGGGAGTTCAATGAGCAGTTCTTC CASSFISGREFNEQFF
TRBJ2-7 once 16 TRBD1 TRBV7-6 TGTGCCAGCAGCTTAGTAGGGACAGAGAGCTCCTACGAGCAGTACTTC CASSLVGTESSYEQYF
TRBJ1-2 few 12 NA TRBV9 TGTGCCAGCAGCGTACGAGGGGGAGGCTACACCTTC CASSVRGGGYTF
TRBJ2-3 NA 17 TRBD2 TRBV7-3 TGTGCCAGCAGCCATAGCGGGAGTGGTCGTGGCACAGATACGCAGTATTTT CASSHSGSGRGTDTQYF
TRBJ2-7 NA 12 NA TRBV7-2 TGTGCCAGCAGCTTACGCTCCTACGAGCAGTACTTC CASSLRSYEQYF
TRBJ1-3 NA 12 NA TRBV29-1 TGCGGGACCGGGTCTGCCGGAAACACCATATATTTT CGTGSAGNTIYF
TRBJ2-3 NA 17 TRBD1 TRBV4-1 TGCGCCAGCAGCCCGACTACGACAGGGGGCTTTACAGATACGCAGTATTTT CASSPTTTGGFTDTQYF
TRBJ1-4 NA 13 NA TRBV10-2 TGCGCCAGCAGTGAGACAGGTGGGGGAAAACTGTTTTTT CASSETGGGKLFF
TRBJ1-3 NA 15 TRBD1 TRBV7-2 TGTGCCAGCAGCTTGACAGGGGGCTCTGGAAACACCATATATTTT CASSLTGGSGNTIYF
TRBJ2-7 NA 12 NA TRBV6-5 TGTGCCAGAGAGGGGCTGGTTTTCGAGCAGTACTTC CAREGLVFEQYF
TRBJ2-1 NA 15 TRBD2 TRBV4-1 TGCGCCAGCAGCCAAGCACTAGCGGGGATGGGTGAGCAGTTCTTC CASSQALAGMGEQFF
TRBJ1-2 NA 16 TRBD1 TRBV19 TGTGCCAGTAGTATTAGAGGGGGCAGGGCTAACTATGGCTACACCTTC CASSIRGGRANYGYTF
TRBJ2-7 NA 16 TRBD1 TRBV5-6 TGTGCCAGCAGCTTTTCCCAGACAGGGGACCCCTACGAGCAGTACTTC CASSFSQTGDPYEQYF
TRBJ1-6 NA 15 NA TRBV7-2 TGTGCCAGCAGCTTAGCATGGGGGTCTAATTCACCCCTCCACTTT CASSLAWGSNSPLHF
TRBJ2-7 NA 14 TRBD2 TRBV9 TGTGCCAGCAGCGTAGGTCCGGCGGGAGGGGAGCAGTACTTC CASSVGPAGGEQYF
TRBJ2-1 NA 15 TRBD1 TRBV19 TGTGCCAGTAGTATTACATCCGGGACAGGGGCCGGGCAGTTCTTC CASSITSGTGAGQFF
TRBJ2-6 once 17 NA TRBV7-9 TGTGCCAGCAGCTTAGCGACAGTGCTACCTGGGGCCAACGTCCTGACTTTC CASSLATVLPGANVLTF
TRBJ1-5 NA 14 NA TRBV5-6 TGTGCCAGCAGCGGGTTCCATAGCAATCAGCCCCAGCATTTT CASSGFHSNQPQHF
TRBJ2-1 NA 15 NA TRBV7-2 TGTGCCAGCAGCTTAGGCGGGCTGGTCATAAATGAGCAGTTCTTC CASSLGGLVINEQFF
TRBJ2-1 NA 13 NA TRBV5-1 TGCGCCAGCAGCAACGGACTCCCCGGGTGGCAGTTCTTC CASSNGLPGWQFF
TRBJ1-2 NA 12 NA TRBV6-1 TGTGCCAGCACCTTCGGGGGCTATGGCTACACCTTC CASTFGGYGYTF
TRBJ2-5 NA 13 NA TRBV30 TGTGCCTGGAGTGTTTGGTTTGGAGAGACCCGGTACTTC CAWSVWFGETRYF
TRBJ2-5 NA 14 NA TRBV10-3 TGTGCCATCAGTGAGAACACCCGGGAGGAGACCCAGTACTTC CAISENTREETQYF
TRBJ1-6 NA 15 TRBD1 TRBV18 TGTGCCAGCTCACAAAGTTCGGGACAGGTTTCACCCCTCCACTTT CASSQSSGQVSPLHF
TRBJ1-1 few 14 TRBD1 TRBV30 TGTGCCTCAAGCCCAGGGGGCCTGAACACTGAAGCTTTCTTT CASSPGGLNTEAFF
TRBJ1-3 NA 13 NA TRBV2 TGTGCCAGCAGTAAAGGGTCTGGAAACACCATATATTTT CASSKGSGNTIYF
TRBJ1-3 NA 14 NA TRBV30 TGTGCCTGGAGCCTACAGGGAACTGGAAACACCATATATTTT CAWSLQGTGNTIYF
TRBJ2-7 NA 14 NA TRBV27 TGTGCCAGCAGTTTAGGGGACCGCTCCTACGAGCAGTACTTC CASSLGDRSYEQYF
TRBJ2-5 NA 15 NA TRBV11-3 TGTGCCAGCAGCTCAGTTGACAGGAGCCAAGAGACCCAGTACTTC CASSSVDRSQETQYF